A selection of T cell receptor beta chains follows, all from one sample in a study of T cells in Graves' hyperthyroidism and ophthalmopathy. In TCRdb, the multiplex PCR reads were re-called with MiXCR into one record per CDR3 protein. The table records approximately 520,000 distinct CDR3 sequences, about 24% of them present only once. Material: blood. The receptors here all came from a woman aged 30 to 39 with Graves' ophthalmopathy. The conserved cysteine and the conserved F or W are not part of the CDR3 here. The listing skips clone size in some rows; elsewhere it reads once, few, many or a size class.

j_gene	abundance	v_gene	CDR3aa
TRBJ2-7	.	TRBV6-2/TRBV6-3	ATGQPSYEQY
TRBJ2-2	few	TRBV13	ASSLGASENTGELF
TRBJ2-5	many	TRBV7-9	ASSLTRTGRQTQY
TRBJ1-2	many	TRBV7-2	ASSDQGQGYGYT
TRBJ1-1	many	TRBV20-1	SARDENTEAF
TRBJ2-7	.	TRBV28	ASSPPAGLAGSYEQY
TRBJ1-5	few	TRBV20-1	SARTDSPNQPQH
TRBJ1-5	many	TRBV14	ASSQARSSNQPQH
TRBJ2-7	.	TRBV6-5	ASSYQPRGRGVYEQY
TRBJ1-1	many	TRBV19	ASRSAPRGMNTEAF
TRBJ1-2	.	TRBV6-1	ASSEAGGQYGYT
TRBJ2-7	few	TRBV20-1	SAPERGYEQY
TRBJ1-1	many	TRBV7-2	ASSLSYGREAF
TRBJ1-6	few	TRBV2	ASRGDSPNPLH
TRBJ2-2	many	TRBV12-3/TRBV12-4	ASSRTENTGELF
TRBJ2-7	many	TRBV30	AWSRDFTYEQY
TRBJ2-6	.	TRBV7-4	ASSFLKGGQKKGPAGANVLT
TRBJ1-5	many	TRBV2	ASSGGVSGNQPQH
TRBJ2-5	.	TRBV7-7	ASSFGTGGGTQY
TRBJ1-5	few	TRBV19	ASTARGGVEASQPQH
TRBJ1-2	many	TRBV4-1	ASSQDSYGYT
TRBJ2-2	many	TRBV6-5	ASSSRRANTGELF
TRBJ1-1	many	TRBV6-1	ASSEQTEGLANTEAF
TRBJ2-5	.	TRBV24-1	ATSDKTGTGRQETQY
TRBJ2-2	many	TRBV6-5	ASSYSKPGLDTGELF
TRBJ2-5	many	TRBV24-1	ATSDLPGLGRVGETQY
TRBJ1-1	.	TRBV20-1	SARAENTEAF
TRBJ1-1	many	TRBV28	ASNHQGAVTEAF
TRBJ1-1	many	TRBV5-1	ASSKTGFLEAF
TRBJ2-5	many	TRBV20-1	SVQSPTSGEETQY
TRBJ2-7	few	TRBV3-1	ASSQTGTTSYEQY
TRBJ2-5	many	TRBV12-3/TRBV12-4	ASTAGGLLGETQY
TRBJ1-2	many	TRBV15	ATSRDYDRNYT
TRBJ1-1	many	TRBV13	ATKRGQRVDTEAF
TRBJ2-2	many	TRBV6-2/TRBV6-3	ASSYSRSVTGELF
TRBJ1-2	few	TRBV11-2	ASSFGGLGRRNYGYT
TRBJ1-6	few	TRBV11-2	ASSFGGMLNSPLH
TRBJ2-7	many	TRBV4-1	ASSNTGSYEQY
TRBJ2-2	many	TRBV6-5	ASSYSRSRGTGELF
TRBJ1-2	few	TRBV6-1	ASILKAQHGYT
TRBJ2-7	few	TRBV9	ASSVGSGTHSYEQY
TRBJ2-5	many	TRBV6-1	ASRDRVVETQY
TRBJ2-7	.	TRBV6-5	ASSSEGANEQY
TRBJ1-5	few	TRBV28	ASRQDSGGWPQH
TRBJ1-2	many	TRBV12-3/TRBV12-4	ASRGQGAHYGYT
TRBJ2-3	few	TRBV11-2	ASSSRLGSTDTQY
TRBJ1-1	many	TRBV29-1	SVAELGGGNTEAF
TRBJ2-5	few	TRBV27	ASRTGLETQY
TRBJ2-5	.	TRBV6-2/TRBV6-3	ASSYRSETQY
TRBJ2-4	many	TRBV20-1	SARKGDGKNIQY
TRBJ2-7	.	TRBV5-1	ASSLALRQGRIEQY
TRBJ1-3	many	TRBV6-2/TRBV6-3	ASSYDGYPTLSGNTIY
TRBJ1-1	many	TRBV5-1	ASSRNPGQGMNTEAF
TRBJ1-2	many	TRBV5-1	ASSQDEGVEGYT
TRBJ2-7	many	TRBV6-5	ASSSRGGGQYEQY